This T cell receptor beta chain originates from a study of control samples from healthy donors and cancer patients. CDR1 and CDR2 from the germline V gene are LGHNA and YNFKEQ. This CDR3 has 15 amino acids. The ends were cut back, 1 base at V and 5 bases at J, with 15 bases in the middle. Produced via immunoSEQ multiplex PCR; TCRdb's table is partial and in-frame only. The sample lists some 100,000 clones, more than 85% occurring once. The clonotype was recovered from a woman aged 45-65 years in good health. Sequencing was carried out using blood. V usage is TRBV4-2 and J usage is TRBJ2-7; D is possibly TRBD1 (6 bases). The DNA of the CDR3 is TGTGCCAGCAGCCAAGCGGACACAGGGAGCAACGAGCAGTACTTC. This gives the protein CASSQADTGSNEQYF.